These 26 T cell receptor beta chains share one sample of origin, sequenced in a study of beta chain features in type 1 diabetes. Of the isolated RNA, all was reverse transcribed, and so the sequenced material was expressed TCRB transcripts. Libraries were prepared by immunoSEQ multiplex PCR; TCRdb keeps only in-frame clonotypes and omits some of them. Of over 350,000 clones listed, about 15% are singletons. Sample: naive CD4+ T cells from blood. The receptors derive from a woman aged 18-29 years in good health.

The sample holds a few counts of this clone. CDR3 nucleotide sequence: TGTGCCAGCAGCCCCGGACAGGGGCGCTCCTATGGCTACACCTTC. Residues: CASSPGQGRSYGYTF. The rearrangement links TRBV11-1 to TRBJ1-2; TRBD1 agrees at 9 bases. Germline assignment: CDR1 SGHAT and CDR2 FQDESV (reference sequence). After removal of 5 bases from V and 4 bases from J, the junction contained 8 bases not matched to a gene. CDR3 length: 15 residues.

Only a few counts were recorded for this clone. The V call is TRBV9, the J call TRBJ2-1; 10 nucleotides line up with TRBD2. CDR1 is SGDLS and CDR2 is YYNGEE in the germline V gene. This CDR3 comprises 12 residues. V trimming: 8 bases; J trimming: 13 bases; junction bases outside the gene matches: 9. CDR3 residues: CASSGTSASQFF. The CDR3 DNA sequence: TGTGCCAGTAGTGGGACTAGCGCTTCTCAGTTCTTC.

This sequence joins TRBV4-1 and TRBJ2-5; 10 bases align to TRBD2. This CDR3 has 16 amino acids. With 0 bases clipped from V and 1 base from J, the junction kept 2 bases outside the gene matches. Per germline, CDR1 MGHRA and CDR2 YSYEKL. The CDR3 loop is CASSQERTSGQETQYF. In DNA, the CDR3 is TGCGCCAGCAGCCAAGAACGGACTAGCGGCCAAGAGACCCAGTACTTC.

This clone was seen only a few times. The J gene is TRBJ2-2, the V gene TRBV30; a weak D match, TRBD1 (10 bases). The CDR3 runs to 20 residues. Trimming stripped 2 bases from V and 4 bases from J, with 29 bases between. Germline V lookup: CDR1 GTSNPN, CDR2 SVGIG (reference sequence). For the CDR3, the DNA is TGTGCCTGGAGTAGACGACAGGGGGCTAGCGGGACCCGAGGCACCGGGGAGCTGTTTTTT. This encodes CAWSRRQGASGTRGTGELFF.

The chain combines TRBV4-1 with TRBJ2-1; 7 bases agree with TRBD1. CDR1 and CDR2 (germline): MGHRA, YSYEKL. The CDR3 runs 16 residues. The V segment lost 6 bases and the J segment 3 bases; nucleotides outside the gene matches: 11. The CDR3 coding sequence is TGCGCCAGCAGGAGGGGGCAGGCCAAATACTACAATGAGCAGTTCTTC. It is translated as CASRRGQAKYYNEQFF.

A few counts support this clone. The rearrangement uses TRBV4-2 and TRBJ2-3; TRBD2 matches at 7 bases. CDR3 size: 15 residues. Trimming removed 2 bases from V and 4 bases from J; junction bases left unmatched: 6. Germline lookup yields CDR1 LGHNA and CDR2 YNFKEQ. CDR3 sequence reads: CASSQTGGPPDTQYF. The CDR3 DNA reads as TGTGCCAGCAGCCAAACGGGAGGTCCACCAGATACGCAGTATTTT.

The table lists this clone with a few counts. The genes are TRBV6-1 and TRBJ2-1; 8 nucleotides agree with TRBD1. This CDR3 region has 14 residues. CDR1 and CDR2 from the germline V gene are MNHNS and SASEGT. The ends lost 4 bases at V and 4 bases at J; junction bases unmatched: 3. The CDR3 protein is CASSGDRLYNEQFF. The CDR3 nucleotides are TGTGCCAGCAGTGGGGACAGGTTATACAATGAGCAGTTCTTC.

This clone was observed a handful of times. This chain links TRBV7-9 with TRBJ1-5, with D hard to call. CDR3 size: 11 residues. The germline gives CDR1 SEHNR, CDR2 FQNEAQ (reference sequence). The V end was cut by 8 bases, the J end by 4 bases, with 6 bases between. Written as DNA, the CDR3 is TGTGCCAGCGGAGAAAATCAGCCCCAGCATTTT. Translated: CASGENQPQHF.

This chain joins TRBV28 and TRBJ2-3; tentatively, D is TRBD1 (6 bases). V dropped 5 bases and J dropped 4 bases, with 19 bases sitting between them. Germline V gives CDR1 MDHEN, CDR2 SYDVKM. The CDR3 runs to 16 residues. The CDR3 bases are TGTGCCAGCAGTCGGTTGGGACAAGGGAAGTCAGATACGCAGTATTTT. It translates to CASSRLGQGKSDTQYF.

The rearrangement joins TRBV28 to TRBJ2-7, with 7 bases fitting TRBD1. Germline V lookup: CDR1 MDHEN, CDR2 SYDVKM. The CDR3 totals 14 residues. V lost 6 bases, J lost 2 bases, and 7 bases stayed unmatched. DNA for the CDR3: TGTGCCAGCAGACCGGGACAGAATGCCTACGAGCAGTACTTC. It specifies CASRPGQNAYEQYF. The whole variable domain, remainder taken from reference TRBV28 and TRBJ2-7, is DVKVTQSSRYLVKRTGEKVFLECVQDMDHENMFWYRQDPGLGLRLIYFSYDVKMKEKGDIPEGYSVSREKKERFSLILESASTNQTSMYLCASRPGQNAYEQYFGPGTRLTVT.

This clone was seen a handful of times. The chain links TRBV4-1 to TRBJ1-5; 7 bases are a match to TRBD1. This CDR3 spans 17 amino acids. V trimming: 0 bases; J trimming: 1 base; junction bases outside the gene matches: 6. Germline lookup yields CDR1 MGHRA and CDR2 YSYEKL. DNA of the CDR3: TGCGCCAGCAGCCAAGAGGGACAGCGGAGAAGCAATCAGCCCCAGCATTTT. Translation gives CASSQEGQRRSNQPQHF.

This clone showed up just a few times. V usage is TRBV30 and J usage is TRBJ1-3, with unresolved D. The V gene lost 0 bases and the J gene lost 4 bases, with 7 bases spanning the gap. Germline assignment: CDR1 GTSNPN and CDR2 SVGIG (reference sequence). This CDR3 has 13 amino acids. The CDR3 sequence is CAWSVLYGNTIYF. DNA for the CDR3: TGTGCCTGGAGTGTACTTTACGGAAACACCATATATTTT.

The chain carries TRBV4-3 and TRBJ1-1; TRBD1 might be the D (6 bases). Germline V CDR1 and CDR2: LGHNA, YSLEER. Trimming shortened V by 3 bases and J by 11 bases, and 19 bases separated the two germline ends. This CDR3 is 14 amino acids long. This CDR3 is CASSQTETGRRAFF. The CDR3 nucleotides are TGCGCCAGCAGCCAGACAGAAACAGGGCGACGGGCTTTCTTT.

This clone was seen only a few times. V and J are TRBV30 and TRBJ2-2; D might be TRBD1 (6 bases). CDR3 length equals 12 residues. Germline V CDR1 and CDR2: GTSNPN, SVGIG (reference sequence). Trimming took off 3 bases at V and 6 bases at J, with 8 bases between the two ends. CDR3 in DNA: TGTGCCTGGAGCCCAGGGGCCGGGGAGCTGTTTTTT. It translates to CAWSPGAGELFF.

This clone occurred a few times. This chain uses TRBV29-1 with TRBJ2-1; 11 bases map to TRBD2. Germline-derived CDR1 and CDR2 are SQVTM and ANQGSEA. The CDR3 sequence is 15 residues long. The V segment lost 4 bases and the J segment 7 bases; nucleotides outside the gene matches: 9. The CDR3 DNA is TGCAGCGTTGTAGGATTGACTAGCGGGATAAATGAGCAGTTCTTC. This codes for CSVVGLTSGINEQFF.

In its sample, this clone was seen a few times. The CDR3 DNA sequence: TGTGCCAGCTCAGTGCCATCGACAGGGCCAGGAGAGACCCAGTACTTC. Protein product: CASSVPSTGPGETQYF. The V and J genes are TRBV18 and TRBJ2-5, with 7 bases aligning to TRBD1. Germline trimming cut 5 bases from V and 4 bases from J; bases unmatched to any gene: 13. The CDR3 consists of 16 residues. Germline-derived CDR1 and CDR2 are KGHSH and LQKENI. The complete variable domain, with remaining parts taken from reference TRBV18 and TRBJ2-5, reads NAGVMQNPRHLVRRRGQEARLRCSPMKGHSHVYWYRQLPEEGLKFMVYLQKENIIDESGMPKERFSAEFPKEGPSILRIQQVVRGDSAAYFCASSVPSTGPGETQYFGPGTRLLVL.

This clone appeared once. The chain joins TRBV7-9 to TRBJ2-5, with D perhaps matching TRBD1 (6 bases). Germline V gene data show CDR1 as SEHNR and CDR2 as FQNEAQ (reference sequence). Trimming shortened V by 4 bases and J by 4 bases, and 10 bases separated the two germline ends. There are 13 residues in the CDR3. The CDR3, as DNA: TGTGCCAGCAGCTACAGGGTCACAGAGACCCAGTACTTC. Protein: CASSYRVTETQYF.

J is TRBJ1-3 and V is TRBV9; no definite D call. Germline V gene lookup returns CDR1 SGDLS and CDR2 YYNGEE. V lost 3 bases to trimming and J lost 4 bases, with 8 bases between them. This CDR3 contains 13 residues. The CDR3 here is CASSDFSGNTIYF. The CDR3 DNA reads TGTGCCAGCAGCGATTTTTCGGGAAACACCATATATTTT.

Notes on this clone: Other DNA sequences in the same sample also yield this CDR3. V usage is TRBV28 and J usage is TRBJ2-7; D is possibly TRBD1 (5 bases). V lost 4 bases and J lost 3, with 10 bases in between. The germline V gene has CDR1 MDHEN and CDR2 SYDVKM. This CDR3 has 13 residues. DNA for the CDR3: TGTGCCAGCAGTTCCGGACAAGGCTACGAGCAGTACTTC. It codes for CASSSGQGYEQYF.

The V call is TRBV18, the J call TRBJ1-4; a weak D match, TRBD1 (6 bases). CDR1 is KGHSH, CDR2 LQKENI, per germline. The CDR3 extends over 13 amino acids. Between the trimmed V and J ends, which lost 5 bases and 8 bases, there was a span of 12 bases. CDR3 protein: CASSTGTNEKLFF. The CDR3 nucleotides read TGTGCCAGCTCAACCGGGACAAACGAAAAACTGTTTTTT.

The CDR3 loop reads CASSLRGPGNTIYF. The CDR3 nucleotides are TGTGCCAGCAGCTTAAGGGGGCCTGGAAACACCATATATTTT. The chain joins TRBV7-9 to TRBJ1-3; 7 bases map to TRBD1. The V gene end was trimmed by 2 bases and the J gene end by 2 bases; junction bases not matched to a gene: 0. This CDR3 region has 14 residues. Germline V gives CDR1 SEHNR, CDR2 FQNEAQ (reference sequence).

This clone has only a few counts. CDR3 nucleotides: TGTGCCAGCAGCTGGGACAGCAGCAATCAGCCCCAGCATTTT. Amino acid sequence: CASSWDSSNQPQHF. V is TRBV7-2 and J is TRBJ1-5; 7 positions match TRBD1. V lost 4 bases to trimming and J lost 1 base; unmatched junction nucleotides: 1. CDR3 size: 14 residues. CDR1 is SGHTA, CDR2 FQGNSA, per germline. Full variable domain (outside the CDR3, taken from reference TRBV7-2 and TRBJ1-5): GAGVSQSPSNKVTEKGKDVELRCDPISGHTALYWYRQSLGQGLEFLIYFQGNSAPDKSGLPSDRFSAERTGGSVSTLTIQRTQQEDSAVYLCASSWDSSNQPQHFGDGTRLSIL.

The CDR3 DNA reads as TGTGCCTGGAGGACACCTCCTGGAAACACCATATATTTT. Protein product: CAWRTPPGNTIYF. V usage is TRBV30 and J usage is TRBJ1-3; D remains ambiguous. The CDR3 has 13 amino acids. V was cut by 3 bases and J by 2 bases, with 8 bases left in between. CDR1 is GTSNPN, CDR2 SVGIG, per germline (reference sequence).

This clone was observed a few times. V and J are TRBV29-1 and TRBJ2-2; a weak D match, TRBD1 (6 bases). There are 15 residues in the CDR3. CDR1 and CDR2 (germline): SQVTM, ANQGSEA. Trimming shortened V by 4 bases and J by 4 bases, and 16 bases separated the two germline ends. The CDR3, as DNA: TGCAGCGTTGCGGTCAGGGGAATCTCCACCGGGGAGCTGTTTTTT. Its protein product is CSVAVRGISTGELFF.

The CDR3 reads CASNHTGVQETQYF. CDR3 sequence (DNA): TGCGCCAGCAATCACACGGGGGTCCAAGAGACCCAGTACTTC. The V and J genes are TRBV23-1 and TRBJ2-5; weak D call: TRBD2 (6 bases). TRBV23-1 is filed as an ORF, its function uncertain. Trimming left V 7 bases short and J 1 base short, with 13 bases between. The CDR3 sequence is 14 residues long.

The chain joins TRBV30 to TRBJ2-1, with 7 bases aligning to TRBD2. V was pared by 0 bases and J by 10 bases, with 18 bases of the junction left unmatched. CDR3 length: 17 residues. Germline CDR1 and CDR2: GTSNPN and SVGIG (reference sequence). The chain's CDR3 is CAWSVGASGPSRGEQFF. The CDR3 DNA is TGTGCCTGGAGTGTAGGGGCTAGCGGCCCCTCTAGGGGAGAGCAGTTCTTC.